This TCR beta chain is drawn from a study of shared clonotypes between healthy human individuals. Study-level background: CD4 naive and CD4 memory each took three plates per donor, while CD8 naive took two and CD8 memory one.

Data came from immunoSEQ multiplex PCR; TCRdb stores just in-frame clones and leaves some out. The sample has about 2.4 million clones; under 95% are singletons. Study-level findings and limits: Larger richness was generally estimated for naive than memory subsets. A small donor pool kept down the genetic and exposure-history diversity that was represented.

Details on this clone: What it recognizes is unknown.

Germline CDR1 is SGDLS and CDR2 is YYNGEE. V lost 3 bases and J 0 bases, leaving 13 bases between the germline ends. The CDR3 length is 15 residues. The rearrangement joins TRBV9 to TRBJ2-7, with D tentatively TRBD1 (7 bases). This TCR was recovered from a man between 18 and 35 years old in good health. Some clones in this sample may be carry-over from other donors' samples. Sequenced: naive CD4+ T cells from PBMCs. Specified subset: CD45RA+ positively selected. CDR3 nucleotide sequence: TGTGCCAGCAGCGCGCAGGGGGGCAGCTCCTACGAGCAGTACTTC. Amino acids: CASSAQGGSSYEQYF.